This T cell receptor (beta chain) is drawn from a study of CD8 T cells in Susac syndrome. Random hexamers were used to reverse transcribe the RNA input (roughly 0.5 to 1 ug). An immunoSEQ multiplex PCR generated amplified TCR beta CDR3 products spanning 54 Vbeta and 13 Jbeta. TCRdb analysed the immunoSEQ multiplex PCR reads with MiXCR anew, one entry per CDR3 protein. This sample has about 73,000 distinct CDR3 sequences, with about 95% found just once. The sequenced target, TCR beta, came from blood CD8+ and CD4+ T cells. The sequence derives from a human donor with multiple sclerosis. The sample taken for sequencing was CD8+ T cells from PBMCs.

The CDR3 sequence: CASSSPSREQYF. As DNA, the CDR3 is TGTGCCAGCAGTTCCCCTAGTAGAGAGCAGTACTTC. V gene TRBV27 combines with J gene TRBJ2-7, with D unclear. The CDR3 runs 12 residues. The V and J ends lost 4 bases and 7 bases respectively, with 11 bases between them. Germline CDR1 is MNHEY and CDR2 is SMNVEV (reference sequence).